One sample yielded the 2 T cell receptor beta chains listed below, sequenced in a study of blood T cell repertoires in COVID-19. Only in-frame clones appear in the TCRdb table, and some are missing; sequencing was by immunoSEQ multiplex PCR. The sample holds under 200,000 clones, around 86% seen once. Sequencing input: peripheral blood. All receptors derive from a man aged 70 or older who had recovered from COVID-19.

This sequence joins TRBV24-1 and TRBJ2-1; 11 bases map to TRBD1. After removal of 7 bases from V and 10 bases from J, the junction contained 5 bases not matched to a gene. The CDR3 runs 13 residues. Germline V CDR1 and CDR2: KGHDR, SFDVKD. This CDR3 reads CATRGQGAGEQFF. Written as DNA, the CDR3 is TGTGCCACCAGAGGACAGGGGGCGGGAGAGCAGTTCTTC.

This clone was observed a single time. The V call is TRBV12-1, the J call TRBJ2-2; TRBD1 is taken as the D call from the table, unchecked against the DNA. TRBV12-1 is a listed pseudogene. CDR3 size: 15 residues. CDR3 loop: CASSSPGTHTGELFF. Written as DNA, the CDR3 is TGTGCCAGCAGCTCCCCCGGGACACACACCGGGGAGCTGTTTTTT.